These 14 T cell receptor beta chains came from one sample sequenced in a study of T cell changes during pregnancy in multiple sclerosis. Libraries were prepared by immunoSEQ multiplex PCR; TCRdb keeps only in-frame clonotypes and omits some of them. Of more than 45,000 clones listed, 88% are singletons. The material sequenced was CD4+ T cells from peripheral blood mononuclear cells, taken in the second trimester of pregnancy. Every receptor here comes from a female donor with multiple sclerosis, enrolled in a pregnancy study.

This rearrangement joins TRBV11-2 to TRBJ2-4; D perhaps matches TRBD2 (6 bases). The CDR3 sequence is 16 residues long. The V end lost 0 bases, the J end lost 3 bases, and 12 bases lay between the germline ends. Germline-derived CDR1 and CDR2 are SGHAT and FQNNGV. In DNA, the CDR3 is TGTGCCAGCAGCTTAGAGGGGGGATTAGGCAAAAACATTCAGTACTTC. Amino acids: CASSLEGGLGKNIQYF.

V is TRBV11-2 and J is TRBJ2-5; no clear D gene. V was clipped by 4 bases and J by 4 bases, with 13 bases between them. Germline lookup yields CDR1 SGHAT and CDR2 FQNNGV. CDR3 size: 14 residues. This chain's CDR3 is CASSSPPPGETQYF. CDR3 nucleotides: TGTGCCAGCAGCTCCCCACCCCCGGGAGAGACCCAGTACTTC.

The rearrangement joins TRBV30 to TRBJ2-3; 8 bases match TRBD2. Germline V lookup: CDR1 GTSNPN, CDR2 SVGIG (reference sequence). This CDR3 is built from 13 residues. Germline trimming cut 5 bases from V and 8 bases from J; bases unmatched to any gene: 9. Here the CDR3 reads CAWQLAAGGTQYF. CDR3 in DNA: TGTGCCTGGCAACTAGCGGCTGGGGGTACGCAGTATTTT. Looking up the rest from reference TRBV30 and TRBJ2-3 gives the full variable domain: SQTIHQWPATLVQPVGSPLSLECTVEGTSNPNLYWYRQAAGRGLQLLFYSVGIGQISSEVPQNLSASRPQDRQFILSSKKLLLSDSGFYLCAWQLAAGGTQYFGPGTRLTVL.

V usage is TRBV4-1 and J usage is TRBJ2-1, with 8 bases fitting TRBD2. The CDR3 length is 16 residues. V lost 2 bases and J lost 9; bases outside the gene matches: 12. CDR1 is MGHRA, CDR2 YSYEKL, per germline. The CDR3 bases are TGCGCCAGCAGCCAAATCAGCAGCGGGAGTACTACTGAGCAGTTCTTC. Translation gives CASSQISSGSTTEQFF.

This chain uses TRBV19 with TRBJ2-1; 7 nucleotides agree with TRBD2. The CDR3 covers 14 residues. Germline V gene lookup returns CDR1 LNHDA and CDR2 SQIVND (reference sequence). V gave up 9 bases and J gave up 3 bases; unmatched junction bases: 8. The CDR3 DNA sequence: TGTGCCAGCACGCAAGCGGGACGCTACAATGAGCAGTTCTTC. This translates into CASTQAGRYNEQFF.

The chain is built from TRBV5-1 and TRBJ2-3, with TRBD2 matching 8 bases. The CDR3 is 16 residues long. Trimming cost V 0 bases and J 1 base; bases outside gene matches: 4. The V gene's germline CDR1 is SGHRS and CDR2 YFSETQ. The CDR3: CASSLGLTSGTDTQYF. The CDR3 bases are TGCGCCAGCAGCTTGGGTTTGACTAGCGGCACAGATACGCAGTATTTT.

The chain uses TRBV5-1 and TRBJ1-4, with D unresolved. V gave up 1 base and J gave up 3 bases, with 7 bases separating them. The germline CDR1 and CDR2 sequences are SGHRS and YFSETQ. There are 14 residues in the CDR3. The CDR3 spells CASSLSPANEKLFF. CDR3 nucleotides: TGCGCCAGCAGCTTGTCCCCAGCTAATGAAAAACTGTTTTTT.

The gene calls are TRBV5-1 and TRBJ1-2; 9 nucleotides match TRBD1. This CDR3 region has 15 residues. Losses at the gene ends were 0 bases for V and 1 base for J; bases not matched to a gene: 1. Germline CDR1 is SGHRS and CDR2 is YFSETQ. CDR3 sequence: CASSLGTGVNYGYTF. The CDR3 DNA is TGCGCCAGCAGCTTGGGGACAGGGGTTAACTATGGCTACACCTTC.

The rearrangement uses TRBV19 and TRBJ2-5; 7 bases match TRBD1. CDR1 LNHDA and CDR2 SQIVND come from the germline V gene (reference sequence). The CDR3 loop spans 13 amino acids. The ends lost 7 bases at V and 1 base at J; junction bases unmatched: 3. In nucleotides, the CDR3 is TGTGCCAGTAATCCAGGGGGCCAAGAGACCCAGTACTTC. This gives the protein CASNPGGQETQYF.

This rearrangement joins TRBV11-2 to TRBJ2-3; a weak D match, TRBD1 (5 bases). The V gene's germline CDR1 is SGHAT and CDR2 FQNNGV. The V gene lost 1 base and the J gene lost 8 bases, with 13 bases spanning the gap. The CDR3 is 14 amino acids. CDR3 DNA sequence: TGTGCCAGCAGCTTAGCCCTAGTAAGGGGTACGCAGTATTTT. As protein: CASSLALVRGTQYF.

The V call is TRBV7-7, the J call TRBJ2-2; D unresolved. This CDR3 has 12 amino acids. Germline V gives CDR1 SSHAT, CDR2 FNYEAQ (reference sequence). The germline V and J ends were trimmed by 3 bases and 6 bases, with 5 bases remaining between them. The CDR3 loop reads CASSFISGELFF. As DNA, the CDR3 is TGTGCCAGCAGCTTTATCTCCGGGGAGCTGTTTTTT.

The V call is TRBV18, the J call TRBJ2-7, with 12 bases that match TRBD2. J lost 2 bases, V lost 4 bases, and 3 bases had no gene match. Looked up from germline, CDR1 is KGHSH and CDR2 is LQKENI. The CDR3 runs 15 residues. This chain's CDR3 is CASSLGTSGPYEQYF. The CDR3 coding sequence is TGTGCCAGCTCACTGGGGACTAGCGGGCCCTACGAGCAGTACTTC.

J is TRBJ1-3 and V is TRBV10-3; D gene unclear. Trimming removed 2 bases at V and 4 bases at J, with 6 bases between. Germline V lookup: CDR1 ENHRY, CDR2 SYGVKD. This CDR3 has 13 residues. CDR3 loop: CAISEVRGNTIYF. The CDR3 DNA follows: TGTGCCATCAGTGAGGTACGGGGAAACACCATATATTTT.

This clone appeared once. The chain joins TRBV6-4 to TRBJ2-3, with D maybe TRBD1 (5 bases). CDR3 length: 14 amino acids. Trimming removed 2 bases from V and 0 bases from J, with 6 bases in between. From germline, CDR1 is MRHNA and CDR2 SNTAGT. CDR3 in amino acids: CASSDGASTDTQYF. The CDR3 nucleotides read TGTGCCAGCAGTGACGGGGCTAGCACAGATACGCAGTATTTT.